This T cell receptor beta chain came from a study of blood T cell repertoires in COVID-19. CDR1 MNHNS and CDR2 SASEGT come from the germline V gene. The CDR3 extends over 16 amino acids. V shed 4 bases and J shed 6 bases, with 19 bases lying between them. Some clones are missing from TCRdb's copy, which holds only in-frame ones; the method was immunoSEQ multiplex PCR. The sample contains 300,000 to 400,000 clones, about 90% of which appear only once. This clone has just one count. The J gene is TRBJ2-1, the V gene TRBV6-1; D is undetermined. The clonotype was recovered from a woman aged 25 to 39 with COVID-19, enrolled during active disease. The sample taken for sequencing was peripheral blood. The CDR3 DNA reads as TGTGCCAGCAGTGCATCGAAGGTGACTCGGATCAATGAGCAGTTCTTC. This gives the protein CASSASKVTRINEQFF.